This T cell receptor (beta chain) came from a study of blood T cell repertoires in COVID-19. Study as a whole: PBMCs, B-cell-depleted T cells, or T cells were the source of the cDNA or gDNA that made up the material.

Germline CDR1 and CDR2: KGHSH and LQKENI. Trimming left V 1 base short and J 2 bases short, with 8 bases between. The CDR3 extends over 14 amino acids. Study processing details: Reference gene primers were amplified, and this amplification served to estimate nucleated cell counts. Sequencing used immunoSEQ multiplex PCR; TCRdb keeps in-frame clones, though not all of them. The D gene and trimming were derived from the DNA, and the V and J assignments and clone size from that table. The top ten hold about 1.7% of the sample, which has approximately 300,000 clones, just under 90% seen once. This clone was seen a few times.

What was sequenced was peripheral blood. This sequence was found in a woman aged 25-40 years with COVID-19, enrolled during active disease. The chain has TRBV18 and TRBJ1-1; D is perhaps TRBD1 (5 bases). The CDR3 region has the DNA TGTGCCAGCTCACCACAGGGGACTAACACTGAAGCTTTCTTT. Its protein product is CASSPQGTNTEAFF.